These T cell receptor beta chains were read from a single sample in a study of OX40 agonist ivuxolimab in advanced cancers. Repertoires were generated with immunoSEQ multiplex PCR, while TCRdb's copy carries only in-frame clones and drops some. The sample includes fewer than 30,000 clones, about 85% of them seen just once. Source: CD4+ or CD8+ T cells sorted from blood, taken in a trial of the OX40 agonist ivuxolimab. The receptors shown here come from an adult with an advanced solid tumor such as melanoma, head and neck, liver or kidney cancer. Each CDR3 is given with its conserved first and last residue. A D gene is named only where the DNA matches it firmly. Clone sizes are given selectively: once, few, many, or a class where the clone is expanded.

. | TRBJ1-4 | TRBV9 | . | CASSVSGVANEKLFF | TGTGCCAGCAGCGTATCGGGCGTTGCTAATGAAAAACTGTTTTTT
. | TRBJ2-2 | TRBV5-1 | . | CASSLTAGELFF | TGCGCCAGCAGCTTGACCGCCGGGGAGCTGTTTTTT
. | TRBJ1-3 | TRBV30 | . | CAWSAGPYAGNTIYF | TGTGCCTGGAGCGCAGGGCCATACGCTGGAAACACCATATATTTT
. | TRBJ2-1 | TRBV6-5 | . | CASSPHPDYEQFF | TGTGCCAGCAGCCCACACCCAGACTATGAGCAGTTCTTC
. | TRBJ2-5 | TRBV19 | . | CASSITAGEETQYF | TGTGCCAGTAGTATCACAGCGGGTGAGGAGACCCAGTACTTC
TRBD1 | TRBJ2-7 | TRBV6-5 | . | CASNRQGNSYEQYF | TGTGCCAGCAACCGACAGGGAAACTCCTACGAGCAGTACTTC
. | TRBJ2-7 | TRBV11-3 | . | CASSLGWGDEQYF | TGTGCCAGCAGCTTAGGATGGGGAGACGAGCAGTACTTC
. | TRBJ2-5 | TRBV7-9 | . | CASSFGPRDTQETQYF | TGTGCCAGCAGCTTCGGACCTCGGGACACCCAAGAGACCCAGTACTTC
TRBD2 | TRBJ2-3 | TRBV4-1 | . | CASSQLTSGTDTQYF | TGCGCCAGCAGCCAATTGACTAGCGGCACAGATACGCAGTATTTT
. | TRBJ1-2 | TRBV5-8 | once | CASSLELPWGYTF | TGTGCCAGCAGCTTGGAACTGCCTTGGGGCTACACCTTC
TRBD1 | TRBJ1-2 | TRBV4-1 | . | CASSQVLGGSYGYTF | TGCGCCAGCAGCCAAGTCCTAGGGGGCAGCTATGGCTACACCTTC
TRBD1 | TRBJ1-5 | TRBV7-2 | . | CASSLAGTGGSNQPQHF | TGTGCCAGCAGCTTAGCGGGGACAGGGGGAAGCAATCAGCCCCAGCATTTT
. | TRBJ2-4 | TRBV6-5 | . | CASSSYTRNIQYF | TGTGCCAGCAGTTCCTATACTAGAAACATTCAGTACTTC
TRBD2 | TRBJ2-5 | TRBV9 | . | CASSVGTSGFRQETQYF | TGTGCCAGCAGCGTGGGGACTAGCGGGTTCCGGCAAGAGACCCAGTACTTC
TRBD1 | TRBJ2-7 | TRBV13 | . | CASSSTGGRDHYEQYF | TGTGCCAGCAGCTCAACAGGGGGGCGAGACCACTACGAGCAGTACTTC
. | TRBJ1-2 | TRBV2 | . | CASSERWTGSYGYTF | TGTGCCAGCAGTGAAAGGTGGACCGGGAGCTATGGCTACACCTTC
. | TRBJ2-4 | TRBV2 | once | CASTSGQLENIQYF | TGTGCCAGCACCTCCGGACAGCTTGAAAACATTCAGTACTTC
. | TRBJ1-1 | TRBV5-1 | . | CASSLEGVNTEAFF | TGCGCCAGCAGCTTGGAAGGGGTCAACACTGAAGCTTTCTTT
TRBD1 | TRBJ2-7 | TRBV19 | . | CASSIGDSYEQYF | TGTGCCAGTAGTATAGGGGACAGCTACGAGCAGTACTTC
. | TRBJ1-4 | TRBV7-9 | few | CASSSLTGPNEKLFF | TGTGCCAGCAGCTCACTGACAGGTCCTAATGAAAAACTGTTTTTT
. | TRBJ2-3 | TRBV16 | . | CASNRGLAPDTQYF | TGTGCCAGCAACCGAGGATTAGCGCCAGATACGCAGTATTTT
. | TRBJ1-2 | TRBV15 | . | CATSRDRTVGFNYGYTF | TGTGCCACCAGCAGAGATCGAACAGTAGGTTTTAACTATGGCTACACCTTC
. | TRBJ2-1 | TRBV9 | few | CASSVVERVGPNEQFF | TGTGCCAGCAGCGTAGTGGAGAGGGTGGGCCCCAATGAGCAGTTCTTC
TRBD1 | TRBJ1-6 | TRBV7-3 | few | CASSRIWTGYYNSPLHF | TGTGCCAGCAGCAGAATCTGGACAGGGTACTATAATTCACCCCTCCACTTT
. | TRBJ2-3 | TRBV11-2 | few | CASSPGVGLTDTQYF | TGTGCCAGCAGCCCCGGGGTGGGCCTCACAGATACGCAGTATTTT
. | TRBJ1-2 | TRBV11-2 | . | CASSLGHYGYTF | TGTGCCAGCAGCTTAGGTCACTATGGCTACACCTTC
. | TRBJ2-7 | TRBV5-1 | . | CASSLETGYAYEQYF | TGCGCCAGCAGCTTAGAAACAGGGTACGCCTACGAGCAGTACTTC
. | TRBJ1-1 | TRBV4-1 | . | CASSHGVGTEAFF | TGCGCCAGCAGCCACGGGGTAGGCACTGAAGCTTTCTTT